Following are 10 T cell receptor beta chains from one sample sequenced in a study of neoadjuvant nivolumab and ipilimumab in lung cancer. Some clones are missing from TCRdb's copy, which holds only in-frame ones; the method was immunoSEQ multiplex PCR. This table holds 25,000 or so clones, 83% found once. The input for sequencing was tumor tissue, taken after neoadjuvant nivolumab, alone or with ipilimumab, at or shortly before surgery. These receptors were obtained from an adult with non-small cell lung cancer.

The chain links TRBV30 to TRBJ1-4; D is ambiguous. The V gene lost 4 bases and the J gene lost 2 bases, with 8 bases spanning the gap. This CDR3 contains 13 residues. Germline V CDR1 and CDR2: GTSNPN, SVGIG (reference sequence). The CDR3 DNA reads TGTGCCTGGATGCCTAACACTAATGAAAAACTGTTTTTT. It codes for CAWMPNTNEKLFF.

V is TRBV5-8 and J is TRBJ2-6, with unresolved D. The CDR3 contains 15 residues. The V gene lost 4 bases and the J gene lost 0 bases, with 8 bases spanning the gap. Germline-derived CDR1 and CDR2 are SGHTS and YDEGEE. The CDR3 DNA reads as TGTGCCAGCAGCCCCGCCTACTCTGGGGCCAACGTCCTGACTTTC. Translated: CASSPAYSGANVLTF. Combining the CDR3 with reference TRBV5-8 and TRBJ2-6 gives the whole variable domain EAGVTQSPTHLIKTRGQQATLRCSPISGHTSVYWYQQALGLGLQFLLWYDEGEERNRGNFPPRFSGRQFPNYSSELNVNALELEDSALYLCASSPAYSGANVLTFGAGSRLTVL.

In DNA form, the CDR3 reads TGTGCCAGCAGTTCGGGACTAGCTTACGAGCAGTACTTC. Its protein product is CASSSGLAYEQYF. The chain is built from TRBV27 and TRBJ2-7; 9 nucleotides agree with TRBD2. CDR1 and CDR2 from the germline V gene are MNHEY and SMNVEV (reference sequence). The V segment lost 4 bases and the J segment 4 bases; nucleotides outside the gene matches: 2. CDR3 size: 13 residues.

The chain combines TRBV5-1 with TRBJ2-2; D remains ambiguous. Trimming left V 0 bases short and J 2 bases short, with 8 bases between. The CDR3 has 15 residues. The germline gives CDR1 SGHRS, CDR2 YFSETQ. The CDR3 reads CASSLAPENTGELFF. Written as DNA, the CDR3 is TGCGCCAGCAGCTTGGCGCCAGAAAACACCGGGGAGCTGTTTTTT.

This chain joins TRBV6-6 and TRBJ2-7; TRBD1 aligns across 7 bases. This CDR3 comprises 13 residues. Germline trimming cut 5 bases from V and 3 bases from J; bases unmatched to any gene: 4. Germline CDR1 MNHNY, CDR2 SVGAGI (reference sequence). CDR3 nucleotide sequence: TGTGCCAGCAGTCGGGACAGTGGCTACGAGCAGTACTTC. Amino acid sequence: CASSRDSGYEQYF.

CDR3 bases: TGTGCCAGTAGTGTTCCGGGACAGGGCCTAACCCAGTACTTC. Amino acids: CASSVPGQGLTQYF. J is TRBJ2-5 and V is TRBV19, with 9 bases matching TRBD1. J lost 8 bases, V lost 5 bases, and 9 bases had no gene match. CDR3 length equals 14 residues. CDR1 is LNHDA, CDR2 SQIVND, per germline (reference sequence).

This clone is medium-sized in the sample. As DNA, the CDR3 is TGTGCCAGCAGCTTAGATCGAGCGCCTAATGAAAAACTGTTTTTT. It yields the protein CASSLDRAPNEKLFF. This chain links TRBV7-6 with TRBJ1-4; D unresolved. The V and J ends lost 1 base and 3 bases respectively, with 9 bases between them. In germline, CDR1 is SGHVS, CDR2 FNYEAQ. The CDR3 extends over 15 amino acids. Variable domain in full (rest from reference TRBV7-6 and TRBJ1-4): GAGVSQSPRYKVTKRGQDVALRCDPISGHVSLYWYRQALGQGPEFLTYFNYEAQQDKSGLPNDRFSAERPEGSISTLTIQRTEQRDSAMYRCASSLDRAPNEKLFFGSGTQLSVL.

This clone was seen only a few times. This chain links TRBV28 with TRBJ2-7, with TRBD1 identical over 9 bases. The J segment lost 0 bases and the V segment lost 5 bases, leaving 8 bases of the junction unmatched. Per the germline V gene, CDR1 is MDHEN and CDR2 is SYDVKM. The length of the CDR3 is 16 residues. The chain's CDR3 is CASSQTGQGPSYEQYF. CDR3 bases: TGTGCCAGCAGTCAAACGGGACAGGGACCCTCCTACGAGCAGTACTTC.

The V gene is TRBV30, the J gene TRBJ1-4, with TRBD1 matching 10 bases. The trim removed 3 bases at V and 7 bases at J, leaving 5 bases unmatched. This CDR3 has 14 amino acids. Germline CDR1 is GTSNPN and CDR2 is SVGIG (reference sequence). In DNA, the CDR3 is TGTGCCTGGAGCGCCGGGACAGGGGTTGAAAAACTGTTTTTT. Encoded protein: CAWSAGTGVEKLFF.

The V and J genes are TRBV27 and TRBJ2-3, with 8 nucleotides matching TRBD2. Per germline, CDR1 MNHEY and CDR2 SMNVEV (reference sequence). V shed 8 bases and J 10 bases; nucleotides not matched to a gene: 17. The CDR3 is 15 amino acids. The CDR3 sequence is CASGDRTSLRVAQYF. CDR3 sequence (DNA): TGTGCCAGCGGGGACCGGACTAGCTTGCGGGTTGCGCAGTATTTT.